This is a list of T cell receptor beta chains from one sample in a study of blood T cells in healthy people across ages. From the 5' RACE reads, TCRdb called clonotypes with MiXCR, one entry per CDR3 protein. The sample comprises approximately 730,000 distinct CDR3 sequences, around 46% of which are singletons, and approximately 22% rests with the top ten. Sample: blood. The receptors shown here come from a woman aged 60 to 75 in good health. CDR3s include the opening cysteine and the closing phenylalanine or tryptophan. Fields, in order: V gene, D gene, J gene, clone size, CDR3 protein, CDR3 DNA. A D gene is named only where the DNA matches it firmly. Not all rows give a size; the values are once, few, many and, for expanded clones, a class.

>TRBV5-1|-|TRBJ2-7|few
CASSLENSYEQYF
TGCGCCAGCAGCTTGGAAAACTCCTACGAGCAGTACTTC
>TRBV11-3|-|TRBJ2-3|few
CASSLGGLSLGTDTQYF
TGTGCCAGCAGCTTAGGAGGTCTTAGCCTAGGCACAGATACGCAGTATTTT
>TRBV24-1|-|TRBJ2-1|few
CATQSPTYNEQFF
TGTGCCACCCAAAGTCCCACCTACAATGAGCAGTTCTTC
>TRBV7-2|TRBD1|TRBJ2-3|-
CASSLAVRTGRTDTQYF
TGTGCCAGCAGCTTAGCGGTCAGGACAGGCCGCACAGATACGCAGTATTTT
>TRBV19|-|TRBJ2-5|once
CASSIDAPTSETQYF
TGTGCCAGTAGTATAGATGCCCCAACTTCGGAGACCCAGTACTTC
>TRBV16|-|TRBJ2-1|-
CASSPEVYNEQFF
TGTGCCAGCAGCCCAGAGGTCTACAATGAGCAGTTCTTC
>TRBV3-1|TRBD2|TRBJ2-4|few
CASTPGGLAKNIQYF
TGTGCCAGCACCCCGGGGGGGCTAGCCAAAAACATTCAGTACTTC
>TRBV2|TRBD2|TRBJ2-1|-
CASSPTTGGGNNEQFF
TGTGCCAGCAGCCCTACCACTGGCGGGGGGAACAATGAGCAGTTCTTC
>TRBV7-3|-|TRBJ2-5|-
CASSLGLGGRETQYF
TGTGCCAGCAGCTTAGGCCTTGGGGGGCGAGAGACCCAGTACTTC
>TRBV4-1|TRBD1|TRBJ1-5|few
CASSPAGQDFSQPQHF
TGCGCCAGCAGTCCGGCGGGACAGGACTTTTCCCAACCCCAGCATTTT
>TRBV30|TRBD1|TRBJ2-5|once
CAWSVSGQGQETQYF
TGTGCCTGGAGTGTATCGGGACAGGGCCAAGAGACCCAGTACTTC
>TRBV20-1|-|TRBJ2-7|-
CSATGQQSSYEQYF
TGCAGTGCAACCGGACAGCAAAGCTCCTACGAGCAGTACTTC
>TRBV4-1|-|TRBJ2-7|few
CASSQEFSSYEQYF
TGCGCCAGCAGCCAAGAGTTTAGCTCCTACGAGCAGTACTTC
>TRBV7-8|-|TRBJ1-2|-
CASSLDAGGYTF
TGTGCCAGCAGCTTAGATGCGGGTGGCTACACCTTC
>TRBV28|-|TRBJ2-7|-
CASSWNGGEQYF
TGTGCCAGCAGTTGGAACGGAGGGGAGCAGTACTTC